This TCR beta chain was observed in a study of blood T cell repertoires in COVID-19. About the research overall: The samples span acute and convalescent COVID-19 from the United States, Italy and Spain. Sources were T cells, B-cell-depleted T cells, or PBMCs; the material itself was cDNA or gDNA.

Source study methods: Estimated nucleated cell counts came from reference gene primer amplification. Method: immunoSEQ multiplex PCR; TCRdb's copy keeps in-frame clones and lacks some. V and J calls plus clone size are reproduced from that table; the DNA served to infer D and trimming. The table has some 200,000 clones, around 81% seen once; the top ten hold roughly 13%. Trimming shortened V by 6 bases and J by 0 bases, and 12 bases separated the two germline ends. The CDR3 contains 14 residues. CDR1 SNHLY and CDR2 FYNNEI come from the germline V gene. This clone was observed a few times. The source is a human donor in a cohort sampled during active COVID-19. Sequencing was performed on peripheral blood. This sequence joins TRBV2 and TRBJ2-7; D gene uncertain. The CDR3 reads CASSLVRSSYEQYF. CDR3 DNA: TGTGCCAGCAGCCTCGTCCGGAGCTCCTACGAGCAGTACTTC.